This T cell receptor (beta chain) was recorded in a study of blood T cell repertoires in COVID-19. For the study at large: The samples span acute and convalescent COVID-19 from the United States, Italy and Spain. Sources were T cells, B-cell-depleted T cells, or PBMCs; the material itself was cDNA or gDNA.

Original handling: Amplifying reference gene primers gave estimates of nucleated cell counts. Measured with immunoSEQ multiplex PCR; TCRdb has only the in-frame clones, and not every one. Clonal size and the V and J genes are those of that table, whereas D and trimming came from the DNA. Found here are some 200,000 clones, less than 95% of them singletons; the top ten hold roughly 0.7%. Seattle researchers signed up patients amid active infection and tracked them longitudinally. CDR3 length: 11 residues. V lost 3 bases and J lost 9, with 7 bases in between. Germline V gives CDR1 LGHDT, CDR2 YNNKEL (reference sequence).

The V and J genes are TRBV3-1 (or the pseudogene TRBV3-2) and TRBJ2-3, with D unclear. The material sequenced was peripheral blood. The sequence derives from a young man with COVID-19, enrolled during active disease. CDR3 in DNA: TGTGCCAGCAGCCAGTCAAGCACGCAGTATTTT. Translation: CASSQSSTQYF.